This section outlines one TCR beta chain sequence together with its context. This sample is drawn from a study of immune evolution from preneoplasia to lung adenocarcinoma. This table comes from immunoSEQ multiplex PCR, and its TCRdb copy is limited to in-frame clones, with some not included. The profile shows 11,000 to 15,000 clones, 75% to 85% of them singletons. CDR3 size: 14 residues. Trimming removed 7 bases from V and 4 bases from J, with 17 bases in between. Germline CDR1 is MDHEN and CDR2 is SYDVKM. The J gene is TRBJ2-7, the V gene TRBV28; tentative D call: TRBD1 (6 bases). The sample was FFPE minimally invasive lung adenocarcinoma tissue. The sequence came from a person between 65 and 79 years old with lung adenocarcinoma. Here the CDR3 DNA reads TGTGCCAGCAAGACCTCCCAGGGGCAGTACGAGCAGTACTTC. This sequence encodes CASKTSQGQYEQYF.